This record covers a single T cell receptor beta chain. This sample stems from a study of blood T cell repertoires in COVID-19. Turning to the study itself: The samples span acute and convalescent COVID-19 from the United States, Italy and Spain. PBMCs, B-cell-depleted T cells, or T cells provided the cDNA or gDNA that made up the material.

Per the authors' pipeline: Researchers report that nucleated cell counts were estimated from reference gene primer amplification. Libraries were prepared by immunoSEQ multiplex PCR; TCRdb keeps only in-frame clonotypes and omits some of them. V and J calls and clone size follow that table, whereas D and trimming were derived from the DNA. The sample includes over 200,000 clones, around 80% of them seen just once. CDR3 size: 17 residues. The J segment lost 1 base and the V segment lost 0 bases, leaving 7 bases of the junction unmatched. Germline V gene data show CDR1 as SGDLS and CDR2 as YYNGEE. Sequenced material: peripheral blood. V is TRBV9 and J is TRBJ1-3; 7 bases are a match to TRBD1. This sequence originates from a human donor in a cohort sampled during active COVID-19. As DNA, the CDR3 is TGTGCCAGCAGCGTAGGCACAGGGGCAAGTTCTGGAAACACCATATATTTT. It encodes CASSVGTGASSGNTIYF.